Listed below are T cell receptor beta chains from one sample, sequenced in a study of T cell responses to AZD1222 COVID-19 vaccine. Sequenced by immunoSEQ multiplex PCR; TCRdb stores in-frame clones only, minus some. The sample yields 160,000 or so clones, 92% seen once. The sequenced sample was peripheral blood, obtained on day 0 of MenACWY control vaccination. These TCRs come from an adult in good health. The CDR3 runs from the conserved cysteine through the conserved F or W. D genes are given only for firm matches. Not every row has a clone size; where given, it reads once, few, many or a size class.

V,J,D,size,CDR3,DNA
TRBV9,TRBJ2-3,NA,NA,CASSVDGRGADTQYF,TGTGCCAGCAGCGTAGACGGGAGAGGCGCAGATACGCAGTATTTT
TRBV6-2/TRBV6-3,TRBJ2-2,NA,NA,CASSLLSGLNTGELFF,TGTGCCAGCAGTTTACTTTCGGGACTCAATACCGGGGAGCTGTTTTTT
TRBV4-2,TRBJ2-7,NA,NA,CASSQEGQVYEQYF,TGTGCCAGCAGCCAAGAAGGCCAGGTCTACGAGCAGTACTTC
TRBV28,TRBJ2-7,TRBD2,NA,CAIGREDSYEQYF,TGTGCCATCGGGCGGGAGGACTCCTACGAGCAGTACTTC
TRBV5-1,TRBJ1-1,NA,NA,CASSLPPNTEAFF,TGCGCCAGCAGCTTGCCGCCGAACACTGAAGCTTTCTTT
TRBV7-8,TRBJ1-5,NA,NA,CASSSDSGDQPQHF,TGTGCCAGCAGCTCGGACAGCGGGGATCAGCCCCAGCATTTT
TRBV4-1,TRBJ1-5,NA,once,CASSHRQSNQPQHF,TGCGCCAGCAGCCATAGACAGAGCAATCAGCCCCAGCATTTT
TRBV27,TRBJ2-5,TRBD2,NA,CASPPFAAGPGKTQYF,TGTGCCAGCCCACCCTTCGCAGCGGGACCGGGTAAGACCCAGTACTTC
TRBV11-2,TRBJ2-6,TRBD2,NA,CASSLDPGGAGANVLTF,TGTGCCAGCAGCTTAGATCCGGGGGGTGCTGGGGCCAACGTCCTGACTTTC
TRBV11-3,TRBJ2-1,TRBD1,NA,CASSRRQGANEQFF,TGTGCCAGCAGCAGAAGACAGGGGGCTAATGAGCAGTTCTTC
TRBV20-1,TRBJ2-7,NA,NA,CSASQRDYEQYF,TGCAGTGCTAGTCAACGGGACTACGAGCAGTACTTC
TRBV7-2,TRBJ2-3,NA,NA,CASKGVTDTQYF,TGTGCCAGCAAAGGGGTAACAGATACGCAGTATTTT
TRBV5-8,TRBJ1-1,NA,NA,CASSFDVNTEAFF,TGTGCCAGCAGTTTTGACGTGAACACTGAAGCTTTCTTT
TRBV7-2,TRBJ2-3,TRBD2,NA,CASTKVAGVQGTDTQYF,TGTGCCAGCACCAAAGTAGCGGGAGTTCAGGGCACAGATACGCAGTATTTT
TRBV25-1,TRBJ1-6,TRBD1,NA,CASKPTGGAGSPLHF,TGTGCCAGCAAGCCCACAGGGGGCGCGGGTTCACCCCTCCACTTT
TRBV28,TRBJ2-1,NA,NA,CASSQGRRGEQFF,TGTGCCAGCAGCCAGGGCAGGCGAGGTGAGCAGTTCTTC
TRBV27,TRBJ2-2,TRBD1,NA,CASSLHRGSGELFF,TGTGCCAGCAGTTTACACAGGGGTTCCGGGGAGCTGTTTTTT
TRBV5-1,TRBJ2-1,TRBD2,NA,CASSLWASGGSWFF,TGCGCCAGCAGCTTGTGGGCTAGCGGCGGGAGTTGGTTCTTC
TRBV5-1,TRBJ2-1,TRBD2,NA,CASSLTLAGVTYNEQFF,TGCGCCAGCAGCTTGACTCTGGCGGGAGTGACCTACAATGAGCAGTTCTTC
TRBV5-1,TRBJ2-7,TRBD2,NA,CASSALLAGGVVEQYF,TGCGCCAGCAGCGCTCTCCTAGCGGGAGGGGTCGTCGAGCAGTACTTC
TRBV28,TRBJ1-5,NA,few,CASSRPAGASPTQPQHF,TGTGCCAGCAGTCGGCCGGCAGGTGCCAGTCCGACCCAGCCCCAGCATTTT
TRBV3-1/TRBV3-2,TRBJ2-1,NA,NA,CASSQGDEQFF,TGTGCCAGCAGCCAAGGAGATGAGCAGTTCTTC
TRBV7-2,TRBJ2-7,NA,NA,CASSEAGAFPYEQYF,TGTGCCAGCAGCGAAGCCGGGGCCTTCCCCTACGAGCAGTACTTC
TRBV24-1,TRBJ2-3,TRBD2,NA,CATSSPLLAGGSDTQYF,TGTGCCACCAGTTCCCCTTTACTAGCGGGAGGGTCAGATACGCAGTATTTT
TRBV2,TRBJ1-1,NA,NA,CASRQAGQINTEAFF,TGTGCCAGCAGACAGGCCGGACAGATAAACACTGAAGCTTTCTTT
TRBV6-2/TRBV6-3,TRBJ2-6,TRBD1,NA,CASSYSIGQGSGANVLTF,TGTGCCAGCAGTTACTCAATTGGACAGGGATCCGGGGCCAACGTCCTGACTTTC
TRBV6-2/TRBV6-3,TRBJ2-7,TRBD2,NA,CASSYGAGAIYEQYF,TGTGCCAGCAGTTACGGAGCGGGGGCGATCTACGAGCAGTACTTC
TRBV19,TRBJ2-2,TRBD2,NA,CASSIPRGSGRARTGELFF,TGTGCCAGTAGTATCCCCAGGGGGAGCGGGAGGGCCCGCACCGGGGAGCTGTTTTTT
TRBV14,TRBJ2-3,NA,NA,CASSQTLPLPLGRGTQYF,TGTGCCAGCAGCCAAACCCTTCCGCTACCCCTGGGCAGGGGTACGCAGTATTTT
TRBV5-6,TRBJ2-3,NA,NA,CASSPKHLGSRGTDTQYF,TGTGCCAGCAGCCCTAAACACCTGGGGTCCCGAGGCACAGATACGCAGTATTTT
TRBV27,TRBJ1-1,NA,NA,CASSSGGTEAFF,TGTGCCAGCAGTTCGGGGGGCACTGAAGCTTTCTTT
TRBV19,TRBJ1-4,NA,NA,CASSTWTATNEKLFF,TGTGCCAGTAGTACTTGGACAGCAACTAATGAAAAACTGTTTTTT
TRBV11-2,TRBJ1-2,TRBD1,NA,CASSIGQGSYGYTF,TGTGCCAGCAGCATCGGACAGGGGTCCTATGGCTACACCTTC
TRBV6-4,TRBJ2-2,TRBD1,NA,CASSAQGAGTGELFF,TGTGCCAGCAGTGCCCAGGGGGCGGGCACCGGGGAGCTGTTTTTT
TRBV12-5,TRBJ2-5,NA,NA,CASGLVAGGGETQYF,TGTGCTAGTGGTTTGGTCGCTGGGGGCGGGGAGACCCAGTACTTC
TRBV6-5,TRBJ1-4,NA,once,CASGRLGGEKLFF,TGTGCCAGCGGGAGGCTTGGGGGTGAAAAACTGTTTTTT
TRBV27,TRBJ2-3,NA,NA,CASRVWSPTDTQYF,TGTGCCAGCAGAGTGTGGTCTCCCACAGATACGCAGTATTTT
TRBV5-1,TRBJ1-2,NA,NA,CASSDGVTFYGYTF,TGCGCCAGCAGCGATGGAGTGACTTTCTATGGCTACACCTTC
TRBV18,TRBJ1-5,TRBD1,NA,CASSSLPGQSLSNQPQHF,TGTGCCAGCTCATCGCTGCCGGGACAGTCGTTGAGCAATCAGCCCCAGCATTTT
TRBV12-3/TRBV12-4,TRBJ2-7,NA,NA,CASSPTGTYEQYF,TGTGCCAGCAGTCCGACCGGTACCTACGAGCAGTACTTC
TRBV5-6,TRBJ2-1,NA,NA,CASSLAPTGSYNEQFF,TGTGCCAGCAGCTTGGCCCCGACAGGATCCTACAATGAGCAGTTCTTC
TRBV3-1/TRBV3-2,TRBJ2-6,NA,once,CASSHLIGRQDLSGANVLTF,TGTGCCAGCAGCCATTTAATTGGAAGGCAGGATCTCTCTGGGGCCAACGTCCTGACTTTC
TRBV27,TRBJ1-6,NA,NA,CASRRTAQGTPLHF,TGTGCCAGCAGAAGGACGGCCCAGGGGACACCCCTCCACTTT
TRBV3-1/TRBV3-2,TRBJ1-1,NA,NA,CASGPGDTEAFF,TGTGCCAGCGGACCAGGGGACACTGAAGCTTTCTTT
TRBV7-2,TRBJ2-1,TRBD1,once,CASSPRDSYNEQFF,TGTGCCAGCAGCCCCCGGGACAGCTACAATGAGCAGTTCTTC
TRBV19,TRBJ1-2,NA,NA,CASSGSRDYGYTF,TGTGCCAGTAGTGGCAGCCGTGACTATGGCTACACCTTC
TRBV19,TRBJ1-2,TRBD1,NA,CASSMGTARPFGYTF,TGTGCCAGTAGTATGGGGACAGCTCGCCCTTTTGGCTACACCTTC
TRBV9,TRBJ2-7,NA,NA,CASSIRQEPYYEQYF,TGTGCCAGCAGCATCCGACAGGAGCCCTACTACGAGCAGTACTTC
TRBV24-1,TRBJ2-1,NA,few,CATSDPGPESSYNEQFF,TGTGCCACCAGTGATCCTGGGCCCGAGAGCTCCTACAATGAGCAGTTCTTC